This T cell receptor (beta chain) came from a study of blood T cell repertoires in COVID-19. Study in general: The study drew acute and convalescent COVID-19 samples from the United States, Italy and Spain. PBMCs, B-cell-depleted T cells, or T cells were the source of the cDNA or gDNA that made up the material.

Trimming took 3 bases from V and 4 from J; bases not matched to a gene: 11. Looked up from germline, CDR1 is SGDLS and CDR2 is YYNGEE. This CDR3 contains 17 residues. Per the authors' pipeline: Estimation of nucleated cell counts relied on the amplification of reference gene primers. Produced via immunoSEQ multiplex PCR; TCRdb's table is partial and in-frame only. V and J calls and clone size follow that table, whereas D and trimming were derived from the DNA. The sample lists 50,000 to 70,000 clones, around 78% occurring once. The V and J genes are TRBV9 and TRBJ2-7; 12 positions match TRBD1. This TCR was recovered from a human donor in a cohort sampled during active COVID-19. The sequenced sample was peripheral blood. CDR3 coding DNA: TGTGCCAGCAGCGCCCCCCGAACGGGACAGGGGGCTTACGAGCAGTACTTC. Translation gives CASSAPRTGQGAYEQYF.